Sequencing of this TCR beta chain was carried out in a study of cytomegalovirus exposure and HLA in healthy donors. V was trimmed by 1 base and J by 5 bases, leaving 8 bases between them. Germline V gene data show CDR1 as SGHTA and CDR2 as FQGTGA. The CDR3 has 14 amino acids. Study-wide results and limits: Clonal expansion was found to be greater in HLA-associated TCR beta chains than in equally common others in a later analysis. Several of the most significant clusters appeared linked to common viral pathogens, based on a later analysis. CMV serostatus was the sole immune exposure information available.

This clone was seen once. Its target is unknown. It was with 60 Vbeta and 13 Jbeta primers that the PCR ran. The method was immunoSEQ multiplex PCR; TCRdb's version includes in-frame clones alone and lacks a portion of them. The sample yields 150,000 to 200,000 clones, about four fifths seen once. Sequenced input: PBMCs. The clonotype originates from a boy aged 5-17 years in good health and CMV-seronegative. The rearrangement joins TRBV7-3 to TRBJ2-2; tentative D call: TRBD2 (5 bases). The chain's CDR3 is CASSLRWETGELFF. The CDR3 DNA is TGTGCCAGCAGCTTAAGATGGGAGACCGGGGAGCTGTTTTTT.